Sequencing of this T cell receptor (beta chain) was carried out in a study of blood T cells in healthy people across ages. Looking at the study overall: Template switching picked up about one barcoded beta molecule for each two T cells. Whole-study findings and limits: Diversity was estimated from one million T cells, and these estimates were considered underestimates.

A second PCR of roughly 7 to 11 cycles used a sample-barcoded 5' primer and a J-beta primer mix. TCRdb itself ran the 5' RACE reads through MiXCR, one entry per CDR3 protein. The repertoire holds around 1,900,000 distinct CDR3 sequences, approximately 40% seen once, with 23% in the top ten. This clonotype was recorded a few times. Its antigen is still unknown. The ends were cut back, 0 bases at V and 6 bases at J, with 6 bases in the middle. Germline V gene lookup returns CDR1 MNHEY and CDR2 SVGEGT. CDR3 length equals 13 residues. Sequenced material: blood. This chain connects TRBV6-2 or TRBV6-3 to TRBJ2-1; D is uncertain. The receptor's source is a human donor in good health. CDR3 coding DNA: TGTGCCAGCAGTTACTCAATGGGCAATGAGCAGTTCTTC. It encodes CASSYSMGNEQFF.